The 9 T cell receptor beta chains in this list originate from one sample, sequenced in a study of neoadjuvant anti-PD-1 for oral cavity cancer. Produced via immunoSEQ multiplex PCR; TCRdb's table is partial and in-frame only. There are about 12,000 clones in the sample; over 50% occur only once, and approximately 2.4% lies in the top ten. Sample: PBMCs, taken before nivolumab (anti-PD-1) treatment. These receptors originate from a person aged 35-79 years with oral cavity squamous cell carcinoma.

The CDR3 is CASSKVASTNYGYTF. CDR3 bases: TGTGCCAGCAGCAAAGTGGCCAGCACTAACTATGGCTACACCTTC. The rearrangement joins TRBV21-1 to TRBJ1-2. TRBV21-1 is flagged as a pseudogene. The CDR3 length is 15 residues.

This clone was observed a handful of times. The chain uses TRBV27 and TRBJ2-3, with 8 bases lining up with TRBD2. The V segment lost 5 bases and the J segment 0 bases; nucleotides outside the gene matches: 4. Germline-derived CDR1 and CDR2 are MNHEY and SMNVEV (reference sequence). The CDR3 is made up of 15 amino acids. The CDR3 loop reads CASSTLAGSTDTQYF. CDR3 nucleotide sequence: TGTGCCAGCAGTACATTAGCGGGAAGCACAGATACGCAGTATTTT.

A few counts support this clone. The rearrangement uses TRBV14 and TRBJ2-6, with a possible D match to TRBD2 (5 bases). V gave up 1 base and J gave up 0 bases, with 16 bases separating them. The germline V gene has CDR1 SGHDN and CDR2 FVKESK. The CDR3 covers 19 residues. CDR3 region: CASSQAPGFFRSGANVLTF. CDR3 DNA sequence: TGTGCCAGCAGCCAAGCCCCGGGGTTCTTTCGCTCTGGGGCCAACGTCCTGACTTTC.

The V call is TRBV5-8, the J call TRBJ2-7; TRBD2 matches 15 bases. The CDR3 has 16 residues. Germline CDR1 reads SGHTS; CDR2 reads YDEGEE. J lost 1 base, V lost 2 bases, and 1 base had no gene match. This CDR3 is CASSFGLAGGSYEQYF. As DNA, the CDR3 is TGTGCCAGCAGCTTCGGACTAGCGGGAGGGTCCTACGAGCAGTACTTC. The full variable domain, its missing parts supplied by reference TRBV5-8 and TRBJ2-7, is EAGVTQSPTHLIKTRGQQATLRCSPISGHTSVYWYQQALGLGLQFLLWYDEGEERNRGNFPPRFSGRQFPNYSSELNVNALELEDSALYLCASSFGLAGGSYEQYFGPGTRLTVT.

This chain links TRBV19 with TRBJ2-7, with 8 bases lining up with TRBD1. Germline lookup yields CDR1 LNHDA and CDR2 SQIVND (reference sequence). The CDR3 is 16 residues long. V was pared by 8 bases and J by 7 bases, with 19 bases of the junction left unmatched. The CDR3 loop is CASPKTAGRGRKEQYF. CDR3 sequence (DNA): TGTGCCAGTCCAAAGACTGCCGGCAGGGGGCGAAAAGAGCAGTACTTC.

The rearrangement links TRBV6-1 to TRBJ2-5, with a tentative D call TRBD1 (7 bases). Per germline, CDR1 MNHNS and CDR2 SASEGT. The CDR3 totals 13 residues. V was cut by 7 bases and J by 4 bases, with 13 bases left in between. The CDR3 nucleotides read TGTGCCAGCACTCGACAGGGAGGAGAGACCCAGTACTTC. Residues: CASTRQGGETQYF.

V usage is TRBV9 and J usage is TRBJ1-1; weak D call: TRBD1 (6 bases). This CDR3 spans 13 amino acids. The V end lost 0 bases, the J end lost 6 bases, and 9 bases lay between the germline ends. Germline loops: CDR1 SGDLS, CDR2 YYNGEE. As DNA, the CDR3 is TGTGCCAGCAGCGTAGTAGGACAGCCTGAAGCTTTCTTT. Its translation: CASSVVGQPEAFF.

In its sample, this clone was seen a few times. The J gene is TRBJ2-7, the V gene TRBV6-1; 10 bases are shared with TRBD1. The germline V gene has CDR1 MNHNS and CDR2 SASEGT. With V trimmed by 6 bases and J by 4 bases, 6 bases remained unmatched. The CDR3 has 14 amino acids. The CDR3 bases are TGTGCCAGCAGGCTGGGACAGGGGCTGTACGAGCAGTACTTC. Amino acids: CASRLGQGLYEQYF.

This rearrangement joins TRBV11-2 to TRBJ2-3; D is ambiguous. Looked up from germline, CDR1 is SGHAT and CDR2 is FQNNGV. V lost 7 bases to trimming and J lost 7 bases, with 15 bases between them. This CDR3 is 13 amino acids long. The CDR3 region has the DNA TGTGCCAGCACCCTCGGAGTGTCGAATACGCAGTATTTT. It specifies CASTLGVSNTQYF. The full variable domain, rest sourced from reference TRBV11-2 and TRBJ2-3, is EAGVAQSPRYKIIEKRQSVAFWCNPISGHATLYWYQQILGQGPKLLIQFQNNGVVDDSQLPKDRFSAERLKGVDSTLKIQPAKLEDSAVYLCASTLGVSNTQYFGPGTRLTVL.